One TCR beta chain is described in this entry. Its specificity is unknown. Per the germline V gene, CDR1 is PRHDT and CDR2 is FYEKMQ (reference sequence). V was clipped by 5 bases and J by 0 bases; unmatched bases: 9. This CDR3 contains 17 residues. Method: immunoSEQ multiplex PCR; TCRdb's copy keeps in-frame clones and lacks some. The table shows 60,000 to 85,000 clones, with 85% occurring only once. Time point here: week 23, last vaccination. In every dose of vaccine, 300 ug of mutant IDH1 20-mer peptide was given alongside topical imiquimod. These data belong to a study of a mutant IDH1 vaccine in newly diagnosed glioma. In the study overall: Commencement of vaccination occurred 4-6 weeks following radiotherapy alone, or concurrently with temozolomide cycles.

The TCR sequence derives from a woman in her 50s with glioma. This chain links TRBV13 with TRBJ2-1; 8 nucleotides agree with TRBD1. The sample here was PBMCs, taken from a glioma patient whose treatment included an IDH1 peptide vaccine. The CDR3 DNA sequence: TGTGCCAGCAGCCGATCGACAGGGGCCCTCTCCTACAATGAGCAGTTCTTC. Translation: CASSRSTGALSYNEQFF. Full variable domain (outside the CDR3, taken from reference TRBV13 and TRBJ2-1): AAGVIQSPRHLIKEKRETATLKCYPIPRHDTVYWYQQGPGQDPQFLISFYEKMQSDKGSIPDRFSAQQFSDYHSELNMSSLELGDSALYFCASSRSTGALSYNEQFFGPGTRLTVL.